This T cell receptor (beta chain) was observed in a study of OX40 agonist ivuxolimab in advanced cancers. Study details: The study treated patients with ivuxolimab, an agonistic anti-OX40 (CD134) antibody. Study-wide results and limits: Dosing at 0.1 to 3.0 mg/kg was accompanied by clonal expansion of CD4+ and CD8+ blood T cells by week 6.

TCRdb's table, derived via immunoSEQ multiplex PCR, lists solely in-frame clones and lacks some. Among approximately 35,000 clones listed, more than 80% were seen once. Trimming cost V 6 bases and J 3 bases, with 16 bases left between them. CDR1 is SQVTM and CDR2 is ANQGSEA in the germline V gene. The CDR3 spans 14 residues. Details on this clone: Its target is unknown.

The sample was CD4+ or CD8+ T cells sorted from blood, taken in a trial of the OX40 agonist ivuxolimab. This receptor was taken from an adult with an advanced solid tumor such as melanoma, head and neck, liver or kidney cancer. The chain couples TRBV29-1 to TRBJ2-3; tentative D call: TRBD2 (6 bases). Here the CDR3 reads CSVTYTGVTDTQYF. Written as DNA, the CDR3 is TGCAGCGTGACCTATACGGGGGTAACAGATACGCAGTATTTT.